One and the same sample provided the 2 T cell receptor beta chains below, sequenced in a study of T cell repertoires in cytomegalovirus infection. These receptors' antigens are unknown. TCRdb called the reads again in MiXCR, with one record for every CDR3 protein. Of fewer than 1,000,000 distinct CDR3 sequences listed, around 30% were seen once; the top ten hold more than 12%. The sequencing used cultured CD8+ T cells from PBMCs, collected from culture after CMV antigen stimulation. The receptors originated from a human donor in good health (CMV status not recorded). Some clones in this sample may be carry-over from other donors' samples.

This clonotype was seen ten or more times. The chain joins TRBV7-8 to TRBJ2-3; D is unclear. The germline V and J ends were trimmed by 1 base and 5 bases, with 4 bases remaining between them. The CDR3 runs to 12 residues. The germline V gene encodes CDR1 SGHVS and CDR2 FQNEAQ. The CDR3 reads CASSLDVDTQYF. The DNA for the CDR3 is TGTGCCAGCAGCTTAGATGTAGATACGCAGTATTTT.

Note on this clonotype: A much larger clone is a single base away; this may be a read error. The CDR3 loop reads CASSPDRDIYEQYF. As DNA, the CDR3 is TGTGCCAGCAGCCCGGACAGGGATATCTACGAGCAGTACTTC. This chain uses TRBV7-6 with TRBJ2-7, with 8 nucleotides matching TRBD1. After removal of 5 bases from V and 3 bases from J, the junction contained 6 bases not matched to a gene. CDR1 is SGHVS and CDR2 is FNYEAQ in the germline V gene. The CDR3 spans 14 residues.